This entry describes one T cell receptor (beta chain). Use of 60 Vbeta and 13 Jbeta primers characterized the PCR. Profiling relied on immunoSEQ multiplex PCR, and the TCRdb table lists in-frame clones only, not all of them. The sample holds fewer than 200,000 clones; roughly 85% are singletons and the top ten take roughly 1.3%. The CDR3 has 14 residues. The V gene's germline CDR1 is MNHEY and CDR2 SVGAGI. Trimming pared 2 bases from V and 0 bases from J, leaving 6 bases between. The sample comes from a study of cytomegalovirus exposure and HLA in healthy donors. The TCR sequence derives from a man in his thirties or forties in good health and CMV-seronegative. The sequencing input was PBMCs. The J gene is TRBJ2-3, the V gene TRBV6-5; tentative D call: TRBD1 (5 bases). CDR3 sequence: CASSYDRSTDTQYF. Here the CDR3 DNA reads TGTGCCAGCAGTTACGACAGAAGCACAGATACGCAGTATTTT.